These T cell receptor beta chains were read from a single sample in a study of blood T cells in healthy people across ages. TCRdb itself ran the 5' RACE reads through MiXCR, one entry per CDR3 protein. Among about 560,000 distinct CDR3 sequences listed, about a quarter were seen once. These data also formed part of another study, on T cells of mothers and their children.

The sequenced sample consisted of blood. The receptors originated from a boy younger than 10 in good health. The CDR3 runs from the conserved cysteine through the conserved F or W. The D gene is left open where the match is weak.

j_call d_call v_call cdr3_aa
TRBJ2-5 . TRBV20-1 CSAPLGQETQYF
TRBJ2-4 . TRBV20-1 CSAREKGTIQYF
TRBJ2-5 . TRBV20-1 CSARALTWYQETQYF
TRBJ1-6 TRBD1 TRBV27 CASSLRGQEVNSPLHF
TRBJ2-5 . TRBV3-1 CASSQDHSYRQETQYF
TRBJ2-1 TRBD2 TRBV3-1 CASSQVGLAGESSYNEQFF
TRBJ2-1 TRBD2 TRBV7-2 CASSGLAGVSYNEQFF
TRBJ2-7 . TRBV6-6 CASSKDTGGSYEQYF
TRBJ2-5 . TRBV9 CASSVGWRRTQETQYF
TRBJ2-1 TRBD2 TRBV27 CASSLSFGGGAVNEQFF
TRBJ2-4 . TRBV5-1 CASSPLMTNRELAKNIQYF
TRBJ2-5 TRBD2 TRBV4-1 CASSSIAGEGETQYF
TRBJ2-5 TRBD2 TRBV20-1 CSARVPSGRQETQYF
TRBJ2-4 . TRBV12-3/TRBV12-4 CASSPDSPRSLAKNIQYF
TRBJ1-2 . TRBV5-1 CASSLEDGRNNGYTF